The clone carrying this TCR delta chain was counted between two and nine times. TCRdb pairs this DNA with a much larger clone's protein that differs at residue 8, likely a read error; the protein shown was translated from the DNA. The entry originates in a study of gamma delta lymphoproliferative disorders and STAT genes. TCRdb reprocessed the multiplex PCR reads using CATT. The sample lists over a thousand delta-chain clones; over 2% were seen once. Sequencing used genomic DNA taken from PBMCs of patients and controls. V lost 5 bases and J lost 3; bases outside the gene matches: 23. The CDR3 length is 19 residues. The germline V gene encodes CDR1 TVYSNPD and CDR2 GDNSRS (reference sequence).

V is TRDV3 and J is TRDJ1, with 11 nucleotides matching TRDD3. The sequence was obtained from a human donor in good health. The sequenced sample was blood. This CDR3 is CAVRPSRGGWGILADKLIF. The CDR3 DNA follows: TGTGCCGTGAGGCCTTCCCGTGGCGGCTGGGGGATACTAGCCGATAAACTCATCTTT.